The following is a TCR beta chain sequence with its context. The protocol was immunoSEQ multiplex PCR, while the TCRdb copy is restricted to in-frame clones and leaves out a portion. Of more than 300,000 clones detected, less than 90% appear once; the ten largest clones hold about 5%. Which cohort a participant joined came from the clinical history participants gave. In Cohort 3, a recovered donor had either two negative PCRs, clearance, or symptom resolution. The data belong to a study of blood T cell repertoires in COVID-19. Study overall: Donors in the United States, Italy and Spain gave samples during acute or convalescent COVID-19.

The V gene lost 6 bases and the J gene lost 8 bases, with 11 bases spanning the gap. The CDR3 is 12 amino acids. Germline CDR1 is MNHEY and CDR2 is SVGAGI. The chain joins TRBV6-5 to TRBJ2-1, with D uncertain. The clonotype comes from a woman aged 45-65 years who had recovered from COVID-19. Sequenced input: PBMCs or T cells enriched from blood (not recorded which). CDR3 in DNA: TGTGCCAGCAGGGGTATGGGCGATGAGCAGTTCTTC. This gives the protein CASRGMGDEQFF.